The 5 T cell receptor beta chains reported below all come from one sample, sequenced in a study of CD8 T cells in Susac syndrome. Reverse transcription used about 0.45 to 1 ug RNA and random hexamers. TCRdb analysed the immunoSEQ multiplex PCR reads with MiXCR anew, one entry per CDR3 protein. The data hold some 200,000 distinct CDR3 sequences, with 95% observed a single time. The sample was CD4+ T cells from PBMCs. Receptor source: a human donor with Susac syndrome.

This chain uses TRBV28 with TRBJ2-7; TRBD1 aligns across 8 bases. CDR1 is MDHEN, CDR2 SYDVKM, per germline. V lost 6 bases to trimming and J lost 6 bases; unmatched junction nucleotides: 13. The CDR3 contains 15 residues. The CDR3 nucleotides read TGTGCCAGCAGCTACCGTAGACAGGGGAGGTTCGAGCAGTACTTC. Protein: CASSYRRQGRFEQYF.

The chain recombines TRBV29-1 with TRBJ1-2, with D unresolved. This CDR3 comprises 13 residues. V lost 1 base to trimming and J lost 7 bases, with 13 bases between them. Germline V lookup: CDR1 SQVTM, CDR2 ANQGSEA. In nucleotides, the CDR3 is TGCAGCGTTGAAGGGCGGGCACTAGGTGGCTACACCTTC. Protein: CSVEGRALGGYTF.

The chain combines TRBV19 with TRBJ1-1; tentative D call: TRBD1 (5 bases). The germline V gene has CDR1 LNHDA and CDR2 SQIVND (reference sequence). CDR3 length: 13 residues. Trimming took 7 bases from V and 1 from J, leaving 10 bases between them. The CDR3, as DNA: TGTGCCAGTACCACTACAGGGAACACTGAAGCTTTCTTT. Protein sequence: CASTTTGNTEAFF.

The genes are TRBV7-2 and TRBJ1-5; TRBD1 is a possible D gene (5 bases). The germline V gene has CDR1 SGHTA and CDR2 FQGNSA. V lost 6 bases and J 0 bases, leaving 21 bases between the germline ends. The CDR3 has 18 amino acids. CDR3 residues: CASSRHSRDGFSNQPQHF. The CDR3 DNA sequence: TGTGCCAGCAGTCGTCATTCTCGGGACGGATTTAGCAATCAGCCCCAGCATTTT.

The V call is TRBV14, the J call TRBJ2-2; D call uncertain. Deletions cut 1 base from V and 4 bases from J, with 7 bases between. Germline CDR1 and CDR2: SGHDN and FVKESK. The CDR3 has 14 amino acids. DNA for the CDR3: TGTGCCAGCAGCCAAGGAGCTCCCACCGGGGAGCTGTTTTTT. Amino acid sequence: CASSQGAPTGELFF.